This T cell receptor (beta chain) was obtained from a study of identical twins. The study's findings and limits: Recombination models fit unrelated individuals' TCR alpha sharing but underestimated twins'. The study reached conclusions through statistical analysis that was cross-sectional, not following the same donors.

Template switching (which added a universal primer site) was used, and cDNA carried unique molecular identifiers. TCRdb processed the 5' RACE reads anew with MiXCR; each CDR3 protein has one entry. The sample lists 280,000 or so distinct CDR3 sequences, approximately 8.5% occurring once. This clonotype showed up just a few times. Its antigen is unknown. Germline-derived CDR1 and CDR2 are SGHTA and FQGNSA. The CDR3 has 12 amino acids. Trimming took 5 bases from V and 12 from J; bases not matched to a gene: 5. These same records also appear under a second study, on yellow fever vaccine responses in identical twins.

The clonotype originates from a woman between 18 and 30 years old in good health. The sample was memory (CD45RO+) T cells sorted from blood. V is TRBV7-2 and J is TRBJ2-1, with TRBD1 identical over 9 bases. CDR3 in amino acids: CASSLRQGGQFF. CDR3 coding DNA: TGTGCCAGCAGCCTCCGACAGGGGGGGCAGTTCTTC.